Described below is a single T cell receptor beta chain sequence and its context. Its specificity is not known. This CDR3 has 14 residues. Trimming left V 8 bases short and J 4 bases short, with 18 bases between. This record comes from a study of T cell repertoires in cytomegalovirus infection. In TCRdb, the reads were re-called with MiXCR into one record per CDR3 protein. Of 250,000 to 400,000 distinct CDR3 sequences in the sample, 20% to 25% were seen once. The input for sequencing was cultured PBMCs, taken from culture after CMV antigen stimulation. The V and J genes are TRBV5-3 and TRBJ1-2; D remains ambiguous. TRBV5-3 has ORF status, its function being uncertain. This clonotype was obtained from a human donor in good health (CMV status not recorded). Some clones in this sample may be carry-over from other donors' samples. CDR3 sequence (DNA): TGTGCCAGCACCTGGGTGGGATCTATCTATGGCTACACCTTC. Encoded protein: CASTWVGSIYGYTF.